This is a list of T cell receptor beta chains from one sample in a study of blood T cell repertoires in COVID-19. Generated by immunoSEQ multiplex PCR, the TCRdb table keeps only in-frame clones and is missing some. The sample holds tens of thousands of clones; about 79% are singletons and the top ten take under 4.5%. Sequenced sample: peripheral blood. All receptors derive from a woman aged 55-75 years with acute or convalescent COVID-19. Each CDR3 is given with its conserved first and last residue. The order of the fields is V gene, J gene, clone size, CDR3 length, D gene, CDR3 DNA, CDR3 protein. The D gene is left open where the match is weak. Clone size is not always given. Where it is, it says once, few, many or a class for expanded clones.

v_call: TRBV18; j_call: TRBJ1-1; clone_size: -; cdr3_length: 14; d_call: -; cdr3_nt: TGTGCCAGCTCACTACAGGAGAGAAACACTGAAGCTTTCTTT; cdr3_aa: CASSLQERNTEAFF
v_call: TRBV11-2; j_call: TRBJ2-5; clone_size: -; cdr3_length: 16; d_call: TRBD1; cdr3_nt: TGTGCCAGCAGCTCCCCTTTCCGGACAGGATTACAGACCCAGTACTTC; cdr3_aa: CASSSPFRTGLQTQYF
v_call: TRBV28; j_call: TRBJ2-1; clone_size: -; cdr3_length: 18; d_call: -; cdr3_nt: TGTGCCAGCAGTATAGGCAGGGGCCTCATGAGCTCCTACAATGAGCAGTTCTTC; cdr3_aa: CASSIGRGLMSSYNEQFF
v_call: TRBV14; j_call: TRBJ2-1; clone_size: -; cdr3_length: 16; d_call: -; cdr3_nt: TGTGCCAGCAGCCAAGAGCGGGGTATCCTTGGCAATGAGCAGTTCTTC; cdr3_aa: CASSQERGILGNEQFF
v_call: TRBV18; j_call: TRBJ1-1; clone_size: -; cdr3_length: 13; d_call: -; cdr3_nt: TGTGCCAGCTCACCATACAGGGCTATTGAAGCTTTCTTT; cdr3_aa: CASSPYRAIEAFF
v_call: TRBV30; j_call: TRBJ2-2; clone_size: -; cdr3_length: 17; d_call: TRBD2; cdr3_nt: TGTGCCTGGAGTGGGCTAGCGGGAACTACGAACACCGGGGAGCTGTTTTTT; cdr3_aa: CAWSGLAGTTNTGELFF
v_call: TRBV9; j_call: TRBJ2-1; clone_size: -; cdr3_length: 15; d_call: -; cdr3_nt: TGTGCCAGCAGCGCCTCGGGACTTCAAGACAATGAGCAGTTCTTC; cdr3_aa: CASSASGLQDNEQFF
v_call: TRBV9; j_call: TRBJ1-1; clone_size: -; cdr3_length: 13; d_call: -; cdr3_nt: TGTGCCAGCAGCGTCCAGGTCAGCACTGAAGCTTTCTTT; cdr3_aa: CASSVQVSTEAFF
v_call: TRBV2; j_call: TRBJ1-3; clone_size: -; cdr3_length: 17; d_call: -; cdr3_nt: TGTGCCAGCAGTTCAATCCGGTGGCAGGGCTCTGGAAACACCATATATTTT; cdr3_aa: CASSSIRWQGSGNTIYF
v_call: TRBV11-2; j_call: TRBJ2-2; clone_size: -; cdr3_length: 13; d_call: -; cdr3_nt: TGTGCCAGCAGCGTCACTAGCCCCGGGGAGCTGTTTTTT; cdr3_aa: CASSVTSPGELFF
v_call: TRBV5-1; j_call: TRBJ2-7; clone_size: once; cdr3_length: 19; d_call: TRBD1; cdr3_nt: TGCGCCAGCAGTACCGGTGGGACAGGGGTCTTCGCGGGCTCCTACGAGCAGTACTTC; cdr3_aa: CASSTGGTGVFAGSYEQYF
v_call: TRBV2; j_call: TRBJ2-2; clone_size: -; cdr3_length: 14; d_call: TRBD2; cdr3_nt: TGTGCCAGCAAGGTTGACGGGAGGAGCGGGGAGCTGTTTTTT; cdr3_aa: CASKVDGRSGELFF
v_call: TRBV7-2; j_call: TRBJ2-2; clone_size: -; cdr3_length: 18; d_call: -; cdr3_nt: TGTGCCAGCAGCTTAGTAGTGGCGGACAGCCTGAACACCGGGGAGCTGTTTTTT; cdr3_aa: CASSLVVADSLNTGELFF
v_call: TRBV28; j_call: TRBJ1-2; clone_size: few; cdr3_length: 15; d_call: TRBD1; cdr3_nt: TGTGCCAGCACCAGTTCGAGTACAGGGGGGTGGGGCTACACCTTC; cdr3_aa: CASTSSSTGGWGYTF
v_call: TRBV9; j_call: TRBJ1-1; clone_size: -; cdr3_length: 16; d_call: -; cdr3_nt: TGTGCCAGCAGCGTAGACCCAGGGGTGGGGGACACTGAAGCTTTCTTT; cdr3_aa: CASSVDPGVGDTEAFF
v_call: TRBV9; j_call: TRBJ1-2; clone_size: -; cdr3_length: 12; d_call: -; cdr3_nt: TGTGCCAGCAGCGTGGAGTTAGGCGGCTACACCTTC; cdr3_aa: CASSVELGGYTF
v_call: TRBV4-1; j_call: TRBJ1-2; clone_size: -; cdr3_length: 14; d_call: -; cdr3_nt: TGCGCCAGCAGCCAAAGCGGAGGGAACTATGGCTACACCTTC; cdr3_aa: CASSQSGGNYGYTF
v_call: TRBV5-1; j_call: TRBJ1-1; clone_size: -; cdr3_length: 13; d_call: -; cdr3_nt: TGCGCCAGCAGCCAAAACACCATCCCTGAAGCTTTCTTT; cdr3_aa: CASSQNTIPEAFF
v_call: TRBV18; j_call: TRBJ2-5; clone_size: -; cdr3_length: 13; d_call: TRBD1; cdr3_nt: TGTGCCAGCTCACCAAGCAGGGGGGAGACCCAGTACTTC; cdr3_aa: CASSPSRGETQYF
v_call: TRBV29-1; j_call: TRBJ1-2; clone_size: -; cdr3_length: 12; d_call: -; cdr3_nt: TGCAGCGTGTCCACAGGGAACTATGGCTACACCTTC; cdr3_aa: CSVSTGNYGYTF
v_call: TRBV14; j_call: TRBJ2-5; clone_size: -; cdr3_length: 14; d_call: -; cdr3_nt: TGTGCCAGCAGCCAAGGTACGGGTTTGGAGACCCAGTACTTC; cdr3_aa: CASSQGTGLETQYF
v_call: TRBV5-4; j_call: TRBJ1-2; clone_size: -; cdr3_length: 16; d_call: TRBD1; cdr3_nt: TGTGCCAGCAGCTTGGCGGGGACAGGGGGCTATTATGGCTACACCTTC; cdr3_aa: CASSLAGTGGYYGYTF
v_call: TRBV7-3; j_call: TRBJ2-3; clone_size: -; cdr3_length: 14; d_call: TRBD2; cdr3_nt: TGTGCCAGCAGCTTAGCGGGGGGGACAGATACGCAGTATTTT; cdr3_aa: CASSLAGGTDTQYF
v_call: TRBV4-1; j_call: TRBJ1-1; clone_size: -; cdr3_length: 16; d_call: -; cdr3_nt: TGCGCCAGCAGCCAAGGGGGGGGATTCGGAGGGGACAAAGCTTTCTTT; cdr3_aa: CASSQGGGFGGDKAFF
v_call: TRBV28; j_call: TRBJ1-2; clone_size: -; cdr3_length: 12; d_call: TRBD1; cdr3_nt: TGTGCCAGCAGTGACAGGGGCTATGGCTACACCTTC; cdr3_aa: CASSDRGYGYTF
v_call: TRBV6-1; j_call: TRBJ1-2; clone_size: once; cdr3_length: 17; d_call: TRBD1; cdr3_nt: TGTGCCAGCAAGGAAGCCCCGGGACAGGGATTCTCCTATGGCTACACCTTC; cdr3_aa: CASKEAPGQGFSYGYTF
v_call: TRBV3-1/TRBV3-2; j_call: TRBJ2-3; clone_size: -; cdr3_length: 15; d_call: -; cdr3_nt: TGTGCCAGCAGCCAAGGGGCTCTCGGCACAGATACGCAGTATTTT; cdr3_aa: CASSQGALGTDTQYF
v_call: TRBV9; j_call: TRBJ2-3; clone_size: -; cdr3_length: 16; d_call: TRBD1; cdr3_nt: TGTGCCAGCAGCGAGGGGGCCTCAGACGTCTCAGATACGCAGTATTTT; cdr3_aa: CASSEGASDVSDTQYF
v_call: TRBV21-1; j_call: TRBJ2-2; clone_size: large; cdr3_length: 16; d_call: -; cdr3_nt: TGTGCCAGCAGCAAGGTTCTAGTCCTGAACACCGGGGAGCTGTTTTTT; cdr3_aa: CASSKVLVLNTGELFF
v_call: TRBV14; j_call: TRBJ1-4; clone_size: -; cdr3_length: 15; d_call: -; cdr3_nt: TGTGCCAGCAGCCCTACTTATGCAACTAATGAAAAACTGTTTTTT; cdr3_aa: CASSPTYATNEKLFF
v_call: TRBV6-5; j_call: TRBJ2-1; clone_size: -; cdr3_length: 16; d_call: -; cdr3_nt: TGTGCCAGCAGTTACTCGACCGGGAGCTCCTACAATGAGCAGTTCTTC; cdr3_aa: CASSYSTGSSYNEQFF
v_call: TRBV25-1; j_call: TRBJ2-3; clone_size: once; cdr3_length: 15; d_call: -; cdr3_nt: TGTGCCAGCAGTAGAAGCGGTTTTGGCGGGGATACGCAGTATTTT; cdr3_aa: CASSRSGFGGDTQYF
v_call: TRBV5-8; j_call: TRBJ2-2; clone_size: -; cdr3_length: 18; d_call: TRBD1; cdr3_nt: TGTGCCAGCAGCGCAAGAAGAACGACAGGGGTTCCGACCGGGGAGCTGTTTTTT; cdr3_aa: CASSARRTTGVPTGELFF
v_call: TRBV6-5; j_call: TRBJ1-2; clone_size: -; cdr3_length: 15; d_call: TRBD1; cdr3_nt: TGTGCCAGCAGTTCAGGGACAGGGGGGAACTATGGCTACACCTTC; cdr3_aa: CASSSGTGGNYGYTF
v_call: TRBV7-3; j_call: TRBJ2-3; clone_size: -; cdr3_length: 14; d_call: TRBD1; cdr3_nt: TGTGCCAGCAGCCCAACAGGGGTGGGGGATACGCAGTATTTT; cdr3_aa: CASSPTGVGDTQYF
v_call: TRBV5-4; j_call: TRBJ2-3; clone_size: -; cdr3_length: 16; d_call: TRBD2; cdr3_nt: TGTGCCAGCAGCCCGGGACTAGCGGGAGGTGGAGATACGCAGTATTTT; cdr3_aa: CASSPGLAGGGDTQYF
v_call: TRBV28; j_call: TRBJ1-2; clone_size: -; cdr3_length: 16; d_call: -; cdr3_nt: TGTGCCAGCAGTCTTGGGGCCATGACCTCTATCGGTGGCTACACCTTC; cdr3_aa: CASSLGAMTSIGGYTF
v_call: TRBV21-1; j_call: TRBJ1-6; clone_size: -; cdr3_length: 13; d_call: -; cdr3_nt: TGTGCCAGCGTCCCCCAATATAATTCACCCCTCCACTTT; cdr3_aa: CASVPQYNSPLHF
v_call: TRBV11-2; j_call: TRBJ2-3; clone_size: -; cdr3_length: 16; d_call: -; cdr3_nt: TGTGCCAGCAGCCCCGGAGGGGGCCTTAACACAGATACGCAGTATTTT; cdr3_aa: CASSPGGGLNTDTQYF
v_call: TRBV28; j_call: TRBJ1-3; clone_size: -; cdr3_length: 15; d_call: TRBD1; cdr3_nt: TGTGCCAGCAGCCTCGGGACAGGGCGTGGAAACACCATATATTTT; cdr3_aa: CASSLGTGRGNTIYF
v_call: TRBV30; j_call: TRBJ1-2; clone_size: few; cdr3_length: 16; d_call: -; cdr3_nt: TGTGCCTGGAGTGTCAGATGGGGCCCCCTTAACTATGGCTACACCTTC; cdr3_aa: CAWSVRWGPLNYGYTF
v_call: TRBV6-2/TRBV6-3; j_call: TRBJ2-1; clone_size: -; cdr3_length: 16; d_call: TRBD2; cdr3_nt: TGTGCCAGCAGTTATGGCGGGAGCAAGGGCTACAATGAGCAGTTCTTC; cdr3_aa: CASSYGGSKGYNEQFF
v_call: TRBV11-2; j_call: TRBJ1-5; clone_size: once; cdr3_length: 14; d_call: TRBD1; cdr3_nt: TGTGCCAGCAGTTTGGACAGGGCAGGTCAGCCCCAGCATTTT; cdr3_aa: CASSLDRAGQPQHF
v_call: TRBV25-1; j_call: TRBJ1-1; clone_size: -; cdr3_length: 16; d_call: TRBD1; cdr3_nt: TGTGCCAGCAGTGAATTCGTTCCGGGACAGGGTGGTGAAGCTTTCTTT; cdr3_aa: CASSEFVPGQGGEAFF
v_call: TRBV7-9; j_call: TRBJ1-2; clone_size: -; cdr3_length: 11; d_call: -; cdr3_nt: TGTGCCAGCAGCGTGGGAGGTGGCTACACCTTC; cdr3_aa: CASSVGGGYTF
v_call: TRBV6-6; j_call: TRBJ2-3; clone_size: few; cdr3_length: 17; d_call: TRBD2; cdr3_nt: TGTGCCAGCAGTCGCGGACTAGCGGGAGGGGGCACAGATACGCAGTATTTT; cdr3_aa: CASSRGLAGGGTDTQYF
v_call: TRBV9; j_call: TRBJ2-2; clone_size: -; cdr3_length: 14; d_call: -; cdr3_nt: TGTGCCAGCAGCGTAGAACGCGACTTCGGGGAGCTGTTTTTT; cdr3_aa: CASSVERDFGELFF
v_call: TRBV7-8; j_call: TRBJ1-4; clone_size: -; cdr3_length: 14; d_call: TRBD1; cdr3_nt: TGTGCCAGCAGCTCGGGACAGGGCCCGTATAAACTGTTTTTT; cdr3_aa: CASSSGQGPYKLFF
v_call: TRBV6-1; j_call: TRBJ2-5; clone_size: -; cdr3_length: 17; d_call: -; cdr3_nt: TGTGCCAGCAGTGAAGACGCCGCGGGGTCACTGAGAGAGACCCAGTACTTC; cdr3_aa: CASSEDAAGSLRETQYF
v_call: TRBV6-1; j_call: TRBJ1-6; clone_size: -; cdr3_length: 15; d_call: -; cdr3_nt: TGTGCCAGCAGTGAAACAGGGAAAAATAATTCACCCCTCCACTTT; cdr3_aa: CASSETGKNNSPLHF
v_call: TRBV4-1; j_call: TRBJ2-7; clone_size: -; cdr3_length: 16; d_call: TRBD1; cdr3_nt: TGCGCCAGCAGCCAAGGGTTGGGGACAGGGGTCCACGAGCAGTACTTC; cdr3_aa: CASSQGLGTGVHEQYF
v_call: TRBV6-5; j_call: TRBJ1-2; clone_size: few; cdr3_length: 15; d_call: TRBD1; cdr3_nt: TGTGCCAGCAGCGAGACAGGGGGAACTAACTATGGCTACACCTTC; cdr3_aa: CASSETGGTNYGYTF
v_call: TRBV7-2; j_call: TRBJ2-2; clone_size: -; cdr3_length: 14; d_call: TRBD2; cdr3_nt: TGTGCCAGCCAACCGGGGGGGAACACCGGGGAGCTGTTTTTT; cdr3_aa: CASQPGGNTGELFF
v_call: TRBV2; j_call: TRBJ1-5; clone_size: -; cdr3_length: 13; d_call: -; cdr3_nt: TGTGCCAGCAGTGAGGAGCGGTCCCAGCCCCAGCATTTT; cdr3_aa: CASSEERSQPQHF
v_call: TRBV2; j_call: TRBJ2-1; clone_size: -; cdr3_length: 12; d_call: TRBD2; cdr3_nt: TGTGCCAGCAGTTGGACTAGCAATGAGCAGTTCTTC; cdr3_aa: CASSWTSNEQFF
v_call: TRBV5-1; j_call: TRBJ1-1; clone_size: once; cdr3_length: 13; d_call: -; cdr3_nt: TGCGCCAGCAGGAGGGAATTGAACACTGAAGCTTTCTTT; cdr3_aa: CASRRELNTEAFF
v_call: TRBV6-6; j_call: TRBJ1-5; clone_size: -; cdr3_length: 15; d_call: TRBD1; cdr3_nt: TGTGCCAGCAGGTCCGGGACAGGGGAACGACAGCCCCAGCATTTT; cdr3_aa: CASRSGTGERQPQHF
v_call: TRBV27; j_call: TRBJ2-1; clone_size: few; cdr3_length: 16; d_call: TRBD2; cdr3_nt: TGTGCCAGCAGTTTAAGCGGGGGGGCTAGGTACAATGAGCAGTTCTTC; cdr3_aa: CASSLSGGARYNEQFF
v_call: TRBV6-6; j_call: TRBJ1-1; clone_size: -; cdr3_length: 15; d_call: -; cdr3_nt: TGTGCCAGCAGTTACTCGACAGTTGGGAACACTGAAGCTTTCTTT; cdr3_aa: CASSYSTVGNTEAFF
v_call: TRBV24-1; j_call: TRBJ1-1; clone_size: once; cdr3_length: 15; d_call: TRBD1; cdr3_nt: TGTGCCACCAGTGATTCCCGACAGGGGAACACTGAAGCTTTCTTT; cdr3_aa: CATSDSRQGNTEAFF